A single sample gave rise to the 11 T cell receptor beta chains below, sequenced in a study of identical twins. TCRdb recomputed calls from the 5' RACE reads with MiXCR, one row per CDR3 protein. The data hold around 340,000 distinct CDR3 sequences, with approximately 13% observed a single time. These data are also associated with another study on yellow fever vaccine responses in identical twins.

Sample: CD8+ T cells sorted from blood. These receptors all come from a woman between 18 and 30 years old in good health.

CDR3 coding DNA: TGTGCCAGCAGTTTTATGGGGCAGGGCATAATTTTGGGCCAAGAGACCCAGTACTTC. Protein sequence: CASSFMGQGIILGQETQYF. The rearrangement links TRBV12-3 or TRBV12-4 to TRBJ2-5, with a possible D match to TRBD1 (5 bases). The germline V and J ends were trimmed by 3 bases and 1 base, with 24 bases remaining between them. CDR3 length equals 19 residues.

The J gene is TRBJ2-1, the V gene TRBV28; 8 bases match TRBD2. The CDR3 totals 14 residues. V was pared by 5 bases and J by 9 bases, with 9 bases of the junction left unmatched. Germline CDR1 is MDHEN and CDR2 is SYDVKM. CDR3 amino acids: CASSPSGSYFEQFF. The DNA of the CDR3 is TGTGCCAGCAGTCCGAGCGGGAGTTACTTTGAGCAGTTCTTC.

J is TRBJ2-1 and V is TRBV19; D not certain. The CDR3 runs to 12 residues. Looked up from germline, CDR1 is LNHDA and CDR2 is SQIVND (reference sequence). V gave up 3 bases and J gave up 6 bases, with 6 bases separating them. DNA for the CDR3: TGTGCCAGTAGTATCCCATTCAATGAGCAGTTCTTC. Translating it yields CASSIPFNEQFF.

The rearrangement uses TRBV27 and TRBJ2-5, with D perhaps given as TRBD1 or TRBD2 (6 bases each). V dropped 4 bases and J dropped 1 base, with 16 bases sitting between them. Germline CDR1 MNHEY, CDR2 SMNVEV (reference sequence). The CDR3 has 16 amino acids. CDR3 sequence reads: CASSSSTGGSQETQYF. The CDR3, as DNA: TGTGCCAGCAGTTCCTCGACAGGAGGGAGCCAAGAGACCCAGTACTTC.

This clonotype was detected many times. The rearrangement joins TRBV7-9 to TRBJ2-7; D gene ambiguous. CDR1 is SEHNR, CDR2 FQNEAQ, per germline (reference sequence). The CDR3 runs to 12 residues. Trimming cost V 2 bases and J 3 bases, with 5 bases left between them. CDR3 protein: CASSLRVYEQYV. The CDR3 DNA follows: TGTGCCAGCAGCTTAAGGGTCTACGAGCAGTACGTC.

The sample holds a few counts of this clonotype. The rearrangement joins TRBV11-2 to TRBJ2-7; D not resolved. This CDR3 is built from 14 residues. With 1 base removed from V and 3 bases from J, the gap between germline ends came to 10 bases. Germline V gene sequence: CDR1 SGHAT, CDR2 FQNNGV. The DNA of the CDR3 is TGTGCCAGCAGCTTAGGGTTTGGTGACTACGAGCAGTACTTC. Its translation: CASSLGFGDYEQYF.

This clonotype was seen a handful of times. V is TRBV6-2 or TRBV6-3 and J is TRBJ1-5; maybe TRBD1 (6 bases). CDR3 length: 16 amino acids. V was cut by 2 bases and J by 10 bases, with 21 bases left in between. In germline, CDR1 is MNHEY, CDR2 SVGEGT. The CDR3 nucleotides are TGTGCCAGCAGTTACCTGGGGGGCGCTGGCTCGATACCCCAGCATTTT. Protein: CASSYLGGAGSIPQHF.

This clonotype has a handful of counts. The chain has TRBV13 and TRBJ2-5, with unresolved D. The CDR3 is made up of 12 amino acids. Trimming shortened V by 3 bases and J by 5 bases, and 7 bases separated the two germline ends. Germline V gene sequence: CDR1 PRHDT, CDR2 FYEKMQ (reference sequence). CDR3 nucleotides: TGTGCCAGCAGCTTCCCAGATGAGACCCAGTACTTC. This gives the protein CASSFPDETQYF.

This clonotype was counted between two and nine times. The junction does not match germline at one end; this may be a read error. This chain connects TRBV19 to TRBJ2-3; TRBD2 aligns across 9 bases. CDR3 size: 13 residues. Germline V gene sequence: CDR1 LNHDA, CDR2 SQIVND (reference sequence). The chain's CDR3 is CASRGTSTDTQYF. The CDR3 nucleotides read TGTGCCAGTAGGGGGACTAGCACCGATACGCAGTATTTT.

The gene calls are TRBV29-1 and TRBJ2-1, with 7 bases matching TRBD2. Germline-derived CDR1 and CDR2 are SQVTM and ANQGSEA. The CDR3 runs to 13 residues. The junction had 6 bases not matched to a gene; V was cut back by 7 bases and J by 3 bases. The CDR3 region is CSDRRDYYNEQFF. CDR3 nucleotides: TGCAGCGACCGCCGGGACTACTACAATGAGCAGTTCTTC.

The chain employs TRBV6-1 and TRBJ2-1; a weak D match, TRBD2 (6 bases). Germline V gene lookup returns CDR1 MNHNS and CDR2 SASEGT. The V and J ends lost 1 base and 8 bases respectively, with 15 bases between them. The CDR3 loop spans 15 amino acids. Written as DNA, the CDR3 is TGTGCCAGCAGTGAAGGCGGGACGGACTGGGATGAGCAGTTCTTC. Its protein is CASSEGGTDWDEQFF.